This T cell receptor (beta chain) was sequenced for a study of shared clonotypes between healthy human individuals (dated by TCRdb to the early 2020s). About the study as a whole: A few men and two women, aged 18 to 49 years, made up the cohort. For each donor, CD4 naive and CD4 memory were each run on three plates, CD8 naive on two plates, and CD8 memory on one plate. To increase sequencing depth and limit assay-specific biases, different laboratories used diverse techniques to prepare libraries and sequence TCR repertoires. Between about 0.8 and 9 billion PBMCs per donor were obtained by leukapheresis. The study deeply sequenced blood TCR repertoires of several healthy adults to estimate repertoire size and the extent of clonotype sharing between individuals.

Note on this clone: No cognate antigen has been identified for it. Base-call qualities are not available, and no considerably larger clone is one nucleotide away.

Using the deep immunoSEQ assay, multiplex PCR amplified TCR CDR3 regions from genomic DNA. Extracted genomic DNA from each cell subset was distributed evenly across all wells of several immunoSEQ 96-well plates, and each plate was treated as a replicate. Each replicate PCR for sorted subsets received about 200 ng genomic DNA, equal to tens of thousands of T cell genomes. Purified libraries were quantified with a Qubit 3.0 fluorometer, sized on a Bioanalyzer 2100, and re-quantified with the KAPA Library Quantification kit. Each immunoSEQ 96-well plate was sequenced on its own single-read 150-cycle Illumina NextSeq 550 flow cell. The paper's data handling went like this. Because only junctional sequences without quality scores were contained in the immunoSEQ output, filtering matching that applied to full-length reads could not be performed. Sequences were annotated with PyIR, a Python wrapper for IgBLAST v1.9, and V/J genes and CDR3 were assigned using IMGT germline references. Any read was removed if the V/J assignment was weak (E-value above 1e-6), the CDR3 was missing, or the read contained stop codons, out-of-frame junctions, or ambiguous translated residues. V3J clonotypes were defined by identical inferred V gene, J gene, and CDR3 amino acid sequence. The percentage overlap between two repertoires was calculated by dividing the number of shared unique clonotypes by the size of the smaller repertoire. Three approaches were used to assess repertoire richness: RTK rarefaction, the Chao1 estimator, and Recon v2.1 estimates of unobserved clonotypes. Generation probabilities were computed with OLGA for all TCRbeta clonotypes obtained by the gDNA method from several donors. This is the immuneACCESS table as TCRdb keeps it, with only in-frame sequences that have V and J called. A part of the clones is gone; compared with another copy, unresolved V genes explain less than half, and the rest is unexplained. The DNA gave D and trimming, while V, J and clone size come from that table. For this sample there are a few million clones; 90% to 95% appear just once. The ten largest clones add up to 0.39% of the sample.

Donors were healthy HIV-negative adults with no recently reported acute infections or vaccinations. All donors were Caucasian adults living in Nashville, Tennessee, USA. CD4+ T cells were enriched through magnetic negative selection, after which naive cells were positively selected on CD45RA and the remaining negative fraction served as the memory subset. Blood was obtained by leukapheresis, after which PBMCs were separated by Ficoll-Histopaque density gradient centrifugation and cryopreserved in liquid nitrogen vapor phase. Purity and quantity of every magnetically sorted T cell population were checked by analytical flow cytometry. From each sorted fraction, genomic DNA was isolated and quantified by UV absorbance on a Nanodrop 2000c. The paper's findings and limits, for the study overall: When several donors were compared, the shared fraction of clonotypes was around 4.6% for naive CD4, over 3% for naive CD8, 2.3% for memory CD4, and about 0.36% for memory CD8. Only blood was sampled, and tissue TCR repertoires likely differ from those in blood. Clonotypes shared by all four sorted-subset donors showed higher generation probabilities than non-shared clonotypes. The small number of donors limited the genetic and exposure-history diversity represented. Naive subsets generally had larger estimated clonotype richness than memory subsets did. Incomplete sequencing was indicated by rarefaction of sorted-subset datasets, despite the large sequencing depth. Pairwise subsampling led to the expectation that sequencing depth would affect the degree of clonotype sharing among donors.

The CDR3 has 12 amino acids, counting the end cysteine and phenylalanine. CDR3 DNA is the only sequence kept; it has 36 bases, read in frame from the first base. From the germline V gene, CDR1 is MDHEN and CDR2 is SYDVKM. The trim is 8 bases for V and 4 bases for J, with a gap of 11 bases between the germline ends. Sequencing used naive CD4+ T cells from PBMCs. This specimen's cell subset or site label, per the study, means: CD45RA+ positively selected. This clonotype was sampled from a man aged 18 to 29 in good health. Some clones in this sample may be carry-over from other donors' samples. The chain is encoded by TRBV28 joined to TRBJ1-2; the D region possibly corresponds to TRBD1 (5 bases align). The nucleotides are TGTGCCAGCTTCGGGGGTGGCTATGGCTACACCTTC. It specifies CASFGGGYGYTF.